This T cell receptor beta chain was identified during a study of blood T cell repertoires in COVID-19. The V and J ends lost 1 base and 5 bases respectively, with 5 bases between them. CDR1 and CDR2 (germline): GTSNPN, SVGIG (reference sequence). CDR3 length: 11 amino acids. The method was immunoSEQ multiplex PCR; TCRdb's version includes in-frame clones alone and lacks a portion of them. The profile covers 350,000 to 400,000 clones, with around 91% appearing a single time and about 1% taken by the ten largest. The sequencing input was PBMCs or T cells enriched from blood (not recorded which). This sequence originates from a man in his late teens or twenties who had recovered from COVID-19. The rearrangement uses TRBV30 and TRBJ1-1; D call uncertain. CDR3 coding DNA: TGTGCCTGGAGTGAACAGACTGAAGCTTTCTTT. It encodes CAWSEQTEAFF.